The 30 T cell receptor beta chains below all came from one sample that was sequenced in a study of T cells in Graves' hyperthyroidism and ophthalmopathy. Amplification targeted TCR beta CDR3 regions from RNA transcripts. In the first-round RT-PCR of the TCR CDR3, the HTBI primer set was used. One entry per CDR3 protein, called by TCRdb with MiXCR from the multiplex PCR reads. Of 500,000 to 600,000 distinct CDR3 sequences detected, roughly 50% appear once; the ten largest clones hold roughly 19%. Sequences were obtained from peripheral blood or thyroid tissue (not recorded which). Receptors were obtained from an adult woman with Graves' disease, either hyperthyroidism or ophthalmopathy (not recorded which).

This clonotype was found many times. CDR3 sequence reads: CASSTPTAGYTF. CDR3 bases: TGTGCCAGCAGTACCCCGACGGCTGGCTACACCTTC. J is TRBJ1-2 and V is TRBV6-2 or TRBV6-3; no definite D call. Germline V CDR1 and CDR2: MNHEY, SVGEGT. The CDR3 extends over 12 amino acids. The V end was cut by 5 bases, the J end by 7 bases, with 11 bases between.

This rearrangement joins TRBV7-3 to TRBJ1-1, with a weak D call TRBD1 (5 bases). Germline assignment: CDR1 SGHTA and CDR2 FQGTGA. V lost 2 bases and J lost 10, with 17 bases in between. The CDR3 is made up of 14 amino acids. The CDR3 loop is CASSLGEGTGAAFF. The CDR3 DNA reads TGTGCCAGCAGCTTAGGTGAGGGAACTGGGGCAGCTTTCTTT.

As for this clonotype: Relative to the germline gene, one junction end is altered; a read error may explain this. The V gene is TRBV11-2, the J gene TRBJ2-5, with D possibly matching TRBD1 (5 bases). CDR1 and CDR2 from the germline V gene are SGHAT and FQNNGV. This CDR3 contains 9 residues. DNA for the CDR3: TGTGCCAGCAGCTTAGTAGGGGACTTC. It codes for CASSLVGDF. The complete variable domain, with remaining parts taken from reference TRBV11-2 and TRBJ2-5, reads EAGVAQSPRYKIIEKRQSVAFWCNPISGHATLYWYQQILGQGPKLLIQFQNNGVVDDSQLPKDRFSAERLKGVDSTLKIQPAKLEDSAVYLCASSLVGDFGPGTRLLVL.

There are many counts of this clonotype. V gene TRBV9 combines with J gene TRBJ1-1; tentatively, D is TRBD1 (6 bases). Germline values: CDR1 SGDLS, CDR2 YYNGEE. The ends were cut back, 0 bases at V and 4 bases at J, with 7 bases in the middle. This CDR3 spans 13 amino acids. The CDR3 spells CASSVGTVTEAFF. The CDR3 DNA is TGTGCCAGCAGCGTAGGGACAGTCACTGAAGCTTTCTTT.

This clonotype was recorded many times. The rearrangement uses TRBV19 and TRBJ1-1, with a weak D call TRBD1 (6 bases). Germline CDR1 reads LNHDA; CDR2 reads SQIVND (reference sequence). With 3 bases removed from V and 3 bases from J, the gap between germline ends came to 8 bases. The CDR3 length is 13 residues. The CDR3 protein is CASSMKGDTEAFF. CDR3 nucleotide sequence: TGTGCCAGTAGTATGAAGGGGGACACTGAAGCTTTCTTT.

The chain has TRBV28 and TRBJ1-6; the D is unclear. V was trimmed by 6 bases and J by 11 bases, leaving 14 bases between them. CDR3 length equals 13 residues. Germline CDR1 and CDR2: MDHEN and SYDVKM. CDR3 loop: CASRNSEHAPLHF. CDR3 in DNA: TGTGCCAGCAGGAACTCGGAACATGCACCCCTCCACTTT.

This clonotype has ten or more counts. This chain links TRBV12-3 or TRBV12-4 with TRBJ1-2; 7 bases match TRBD1. The CDR3 contains 13 residues. Trimming took 5 bases from V and 4 from J; bases not matched to a gene: 4. CDR3 nucleotide sequence: TGTGCCAGCAGTCAGGGACAGACCTATGGCTACACCTTC. The encoded protein is CASSQGQTYGYTF.

Many counts were recorded for this clonotype. Here the CDR3 reads CASSFEDLQETQYF. The DNA of the CDR3 is TGTGCCAGCAGCTTCGAGGATCTCCAAGAGACCCAGTACTTC. The rearrangement uses TRBV7-9 and TRBJ2-5; no definite D call. CDR1 SEHNR and CDR2 FQNEAQ come from the germline V gene (reference sequence). Trimming removed 3 bases from V and 1 base from J, with 9 bases in between. The CDR3 spans 14 residues.

The V gene is TRBV29-1, the J gene TRBJ2-5; D is unresolved. From germline, CDR1 is SQVTM and CDR2 ANQGSEA. The V and J ends lost 7 bases and 5 bases respectively, with 17 bases between them. The CDR3 sequence is 13 residues long. CDR3 bases: TGCAGCGCTTCTATCTCCCGTAGGGAGACCCAGTACTTC. It is translated as CSASISRRETQYF.

The rearrangement uses TRBV6-1 and TRBJ2-7; TRBD1 is a possible D gene (6 bases). The CDR3 loop spans 14 amino acids. The V end lost 8 bases, the J end lost 1 base, and 15 bases lay between the germline ends. Per germline, CDR1 MNHNS and CDR2 SASEGT. In DNA form, the CDR3 reads TGTGCCAGCTCACCTCTACAGGGATCCTACGAGCAGTACTTC. It translates to CASSPLQGSYEQYF.

The chain couples TRBV7-9 to TRBJ1-4; D uncertain. Germline V gene data show CDR1 as SEHNR and CDR2 as FQNEAQ (reference sequence). This CDR3 is 15 amino acids long. V was shortened by 1 base and J by 8 bases, with 14 bases between the two germline ends. The CDR3 bases are TGTGCCAGCAGCTTAGTACCCGTCTACGTGGAAAAACTGTTTTTT. Translating it yields CASSLVPVYVEKLFF.

Ten or more counts support this clonotype. J is TRBJ1-1 and V is TRBV11-3; 8 bases agree with TRBD1. CDR3 length equals 15 residues. With V trimmed by 5 bases and J by 5 bases, 10 bases remained unmatched. Germline V CDR1 and CDR2: SGHNT, YENEEA. Written as DNA, the CDR3 is TGTGCCAGCAGCCCCAGGACAGGGCCTGGAACTGAAGCTTTCTTT. Translated, it gives CASSPRTGPGTEAFF.

As regards this clonotype: The junction shows a germline mismatch at one end, possibly a read error. V and J are TRBV11-2 and TRBJ2-7; D might be TRBD1 or TRBD2, each matching 5 bases. The CDR3 runs 15 residues. Germline CDR1 reads SGHAT; CDR2 reads FQNNGV. In DNA, the CDR3 is TGTGCCAGCAGCTTGGGGCAACTCAACACCGGGGAGCTGTACTTC. This sequence encodes CASSLGQLNTGELYF.

The V gene is TRBV27, the J gene TRBJ2-7; 10 bases match TRBD2. Germline loops: CDR1 MNHEY, CDR2 SMNVEV (reference sequence). This CDR3 is 15 amino acids long. V shed 0 bases and J 6 bases; nucleotides not matched to a gene: 5. Here the CDR3 DNA reads TGTGCCAGCAGTTTATCGGCTAGCGGGAGCACCGAGCAGTACTTC. Residues: CASSLSASGSTEQYF.

This rearrangement joins TRBV20-1 to TRBJ2-7, with D possibly matching TRBD2 (7 bases). V was cut by 3 bases and J by 2 bases, with 20 bases left in between. This CDR3 contains 16 residues. Germline lookup yields CDR1 DFQATT and CDR2 SNEGSKA (reference sequence). CDR3: CSASQWGGGSAYEQYF. The CDR3 region has the DNA TGCAGTGCTAGTCAGTGGGGAGGGGGGTCGGCCTACGAGCAGTACTTC.

This clonotype was seen only once. The chain combines TRBV2 with TRBJ1-1; perhaps TRBD1 as D (5 bases). Germline-derived CDR1 and CDR2 are SNHLY and FYNNEI. Trimming cost V 7 bases and J 0 bases, with 9 bases left between them. This CDR3 has 13 residues. In DNA, the CDR3 is TGTGCCAGCACGACAGAAATGAACACTGAAGCTTTCTTT. This gives the protein CASTTEMNTEAFF.

This chain joins TRBV29-1 and TRBJ1-6, with TRBD1 matching 9 bases. Germline assignment: CDR1 SQVTM and CDR2 ANQGSEA. The ends lost 5 bases at V and 7 bases at J; junction bases unmatched: 6. The CDR3 covers 14 residues. The CDR3: CSVKDRGSNSPLHF. In nucleotides, the CDR3 is TGCAGCGTTAAGGACAGGGGAAGCAATTCACCCCTCCACTTT.

At least ten counts were recorded for this clonotype. The chain carries TRBV20-1 and TRBJ2-7; no definite D call. Trimming removed 1 base at V and 6 bases at J, with 13 bases between. CDR1 is DFQATT, CDR2 SNEGSKA, per germline (reference sequence). The CDR3 has 13 residues. The CDR3 DNA sequence: TGCAGTGCTAGAGGGGAATGGATGGGCGAGCAGTACTTC. It codes for CSARGEWMGEQYF.

J is TRBJ2-6 and V is TRBV9; 9 bases agree with TRBD1. The CDR3 is made up of 19 amino acids. V shed 5 bases, J shed 0 bases, and the junction held 12 bases outside the gene matches. Germline-derived CDR1 and CDR2 are SGDLS and YYNGEE. The CDR3: CASSLDRGELPSGANVLTF. Here the CDR3 DNA reads TGTGCCAGCAGTTTAGACAGGGGGGAGCTCCCCTCTGGGGCCAACGTCCTGACTTTC.

About this clonotype itself: Relative to the germline gene, one junction end is altered; a read error may explain this. This CDR3 is CAGSLGWSRELLF. In DNA, the CDR3 is TGTGCCGGCAGCTTAGGATGGAGTAGGGAGCTGCTTTTT. The genes are TRBV7-8 and TRBJ2-2, with D perhaps matching TRBD2 (5 bases). Per the germline V gene, CDR1 is SGHVS and CDR2 is FQNEAQ. This CDR3 is 13 amino acids long.

The CDR3 protein is CASSPTGTDIHYYGYTF. Written as DNA, the CDR3 is TGTGCCAGCAGCCCCACCGGGACAGATATCCACTACTATGGCTACACCTTC. The V and J genes are TRBV6-5 and TRBJ1-2; 7 bases match TRBD1. The CDR3 consists of 17 residues. With 6 bases clipped from V and 3 bases from J, the junction kept 16 bases outside the gene matches. CDR1 is MNHEY, CDR2 SVGAGI, per germline.

This clonotype was detected ten times or more. The rearrangement uses TRBV7-2 and TRBJ2-7; D ambiguous. The germline V gene encodes CDR1 SGHTA and CDR2 FQGNSA. The V and J ends lost 0 bases and 3 bases respectively, with 12 bases between them. CDR3 length equals 15 residues. The CDR3 loop reads CASSLAASFFYEQYF. DNA for the CDR3: TGTGCCAGCAGCTTAGCGGCCAGTTTCTTCTACGAGCAGTACTTC.

This clonotype occurred many times. This rearrangement joins TRBV12-3 or TRBV12-4 to TRBJ2-2; the D gene is possibly TRBD2 (5 bases). The CDR3 contains 13 residues. With 7 bases removed from V and 7 bases from J, the gap between germline ends came to 13 bases. The CDR3 DNA is TGTGCCAGCATTGTCCCCGGGAACGGGGAGCTGTTTTTT. This codes for CASIVPGNGELFF.

CDR3 protein: CASSLSMVAAAYEQYF. The CDR3 bases are TGTGCCAGCAGTTTATCGATGGTAGCGGCGGCCTACGAGCAGTACTTC. The chain links TRBV27 to TRBJ2-7; D possibly corresponds to TRBD2 (6 bases). The germline CDR1 and CDR2 sequences are MNHEY and SMNVEV (reference sequence). The CDR3 consists of 16 residues. V lost 0 bases and J lost 2, with 14 bases in between.

The rearrangement joins TRBV15 to TRBJ1-5; possibly TRBD1 for D (6 bases). The CDR3 spans 17 residues. Trimming took 0 bases from V and 5 from J, leaving 17 bases between them. The germline CDR1 and CDR2 sequences are LNHNV and YYDKDF (reference sequence). The CDR3 protein is CATSRDRSVGAHQPQHF. CDR3 DNA: TGTGCCACCAGCAGAGATCGGTCTGTGGGGGCGCATCAGCCCCAGCATTTT.

Ten or more counts support this clonotype. The genes are TRBV9 and TRBJ1-1; D ambiguous. CDR3 length: 15 amino acids. V gave up 0 bases and J gave up 0 bases, with 9 bases separating them. CDR1 and CDR2 (germline): SGDLS, YYNGEE. The CDR3 region is CASSVDGLMNTEAFF. DNA of the CDR3: TGTGCCAGCAGCGTAGACGGGTTAATGAACACTGAAGCTTTCTTT.

This clonotype showed up many times. This chain links TRBV12-3 or TRBV12-4 with TRBJ1-6; D is unclear. Trimming removed 3 bases from V and 2 bases from J, with 8 bases in between. CDR3 size: 15 residues. The CDR3 DNA follows: TGTGCCAGCAGTTTCTCCCGGCCCTATAATTCACCCCTCCACTTT. Its protein product is CASSFSRPYNSPLHF.

The rearrangement uses TRBV10-3 and TRBJ1-5; 7 bases fit TRBD1. Trimming removed 10 bases from V and 5 bases from J; junction bases left unmatched: 8. There are 13 residues in the CDR3. CDR1 is ENHRY and CDR2 is SYGVKD in the germline V gene. The chain's CDR3 is CATAQGGDQPQHF. Here the CDR3 DNA reads TGTGCCACCGCCCAGGGGGGGGATCAGCCCCAGCATTTT.

This clonotype appeared many times. The V gene is TRBV15, the J gene TRBJ1-4, with 8 bases aligning to TRBD1. The trim removed 1 base at V and 0 bases at J, leaving 16 bases unmatched. The CDR3 contains 21 residues. CDR1 is LNHNV and CDR2 is YYDKDF in the germline V gene (reference sequence). This CDR3 reads CATSRGRNYRGDSATNEKLFF. CDR3 nucleotides: TGTGCCACCAGCAGAGGGAGAAATTACAGGGGGGATAGCGCAACTAATGAAAAACTGTTTTTT.

The V and J genes are TRBV27 and TRBJ1-5, with 7 bases aligning to TRBD1. This CDR3 spans 14 amino acids. The trim removed 7 bases at V and 6 bases at J, leaving 9 bases unmatched. CDR1 is MNHEY and CDR2 is SMNVEV in the germline V gene (reference sequence). The CDR3 bases are TGTGCCAGCACCGAAGGGGGCGGACCTCAGCCCCAGCATTTT. It is translated as CASTEGGGPQPQHF.